The following is a TCR beta chain sequence with its context. The CDR3 length is 15 residues. V shed 0 bases and J shed 4 bases, with 10 bases lying between them. Germline V gives CDR1 LGHDT, CDR2 YNNKEL (reference sequence). This entry is derived from a study of T cell responses to AZD1222 COVID-19 vaccine. Using immunoSEQ multiplex PCR, the repertoire was profiled, and TCRdb retains in-frame clones only, with some absent. The table records roughly 150,000 clones, approximately 88% of them present only once. This receptor was identified in an adult in good health. The sequencing here drew on peripheral blood, taken on day 0 of AZD1222 vaccination. The genes are TRBV3-1 (or the pseudogene TRBV3-2) and TRBJ1-5; D remains ambiguous. Here the CDR3 DNA reads TGTGCCAGCAGCCAAGACGACGCCGGTAATCAGCCCCAGCATTTT. Residues: CASSQDDAGNQPQHF.